A single T cell receptor beta chain is shown here with its context. Its antigen is still unknown. These data are taken from a study of Ad26.COV2.S vaccination and SARS-CoV-2 variants. Study conclusions and caveats: Placebo recipients and vaccine recipients were similar in non-spike TCR breadth.

Sequencing used immunoSEQ multiplex PCR; TCRdb keeps in-frame clones, though not all of them. The sample consists of about 97,000 clones, roughly 80% of them appearing once. The V and J ends lost 3 bases and 5 bases respectively, with 10 bases between them. CDR1 LGHNA and CDR2 YSLEER come from the germline V gene. The CDR3 has 13 residues. This receptor was identified in a human donor who had recovered from COVID-19. The material was peripheral blood, obtained after recovery from COVID-19. The V gene is TRBV4-3, the J gene TRBJ2-5; maybe TRBD1 (5 bases). The DNA for the CDR3 is TGCGCCAGCAGCCAGGGGAACAGGGAGACCCAGTACTTC. Amino acids: CASSQGNRETQYF.